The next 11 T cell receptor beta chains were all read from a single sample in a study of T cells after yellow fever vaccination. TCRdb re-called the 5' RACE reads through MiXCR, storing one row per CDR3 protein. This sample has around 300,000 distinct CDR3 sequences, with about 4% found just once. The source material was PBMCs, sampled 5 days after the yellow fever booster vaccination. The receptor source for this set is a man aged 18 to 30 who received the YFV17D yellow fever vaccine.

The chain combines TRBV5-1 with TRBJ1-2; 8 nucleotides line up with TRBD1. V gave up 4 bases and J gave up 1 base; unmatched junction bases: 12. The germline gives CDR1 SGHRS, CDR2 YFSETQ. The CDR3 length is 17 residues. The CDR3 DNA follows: TGCGCCAGCAGCCGAGGGACAGGATCGTCTCTTAACTATGGCTACACCTTC. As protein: CASSRGTGSSLNYGYTF.

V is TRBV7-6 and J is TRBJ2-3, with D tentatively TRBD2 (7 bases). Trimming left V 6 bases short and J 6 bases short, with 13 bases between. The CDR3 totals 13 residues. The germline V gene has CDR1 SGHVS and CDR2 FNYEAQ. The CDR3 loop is CASRRGGVDTQYF. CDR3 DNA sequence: TGTGCCAGCAGAAGGGGGGGCGTGGATACGCAGTATTTT.

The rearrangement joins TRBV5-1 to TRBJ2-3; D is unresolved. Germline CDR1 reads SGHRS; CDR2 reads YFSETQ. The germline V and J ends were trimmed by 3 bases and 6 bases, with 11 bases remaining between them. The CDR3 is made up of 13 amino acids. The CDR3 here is CASSSRTRDTQYF. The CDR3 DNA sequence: TGCGCCAGCAGCTCTCGCACCCGTGATACGCAGTATTTT.

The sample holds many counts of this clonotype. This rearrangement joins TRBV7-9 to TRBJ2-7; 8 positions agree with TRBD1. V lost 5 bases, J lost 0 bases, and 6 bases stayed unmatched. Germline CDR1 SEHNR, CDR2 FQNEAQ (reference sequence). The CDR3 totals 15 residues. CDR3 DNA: TGTGCCAGCAGCCACGGGACAGGTCTCTCCTACGAGCAGTACGTC. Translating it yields CASSHGTGLSYEQYV.

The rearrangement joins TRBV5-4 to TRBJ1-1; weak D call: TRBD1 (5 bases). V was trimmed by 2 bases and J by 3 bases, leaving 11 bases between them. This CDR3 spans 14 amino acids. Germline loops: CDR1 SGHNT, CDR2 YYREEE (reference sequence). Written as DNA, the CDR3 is TGTGCCAGCAGCTTACGGGGGAGCTACACTGAAGCTTTCTTT. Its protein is CASSLRGSYTEAFF.

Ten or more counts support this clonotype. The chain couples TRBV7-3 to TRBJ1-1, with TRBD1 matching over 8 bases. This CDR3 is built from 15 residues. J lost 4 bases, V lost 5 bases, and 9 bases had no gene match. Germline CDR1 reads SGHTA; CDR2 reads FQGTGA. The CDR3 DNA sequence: TGTGCCAGCAGCGGACAGGGCTCGGTTATCACTGAAGCTTTCTTT. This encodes CASSGQGSVITEAFF.

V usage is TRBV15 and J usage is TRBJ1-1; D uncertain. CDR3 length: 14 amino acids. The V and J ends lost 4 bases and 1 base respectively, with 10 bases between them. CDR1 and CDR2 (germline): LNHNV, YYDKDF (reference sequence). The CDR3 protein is CATSTEGGNTEAFF. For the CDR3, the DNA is TGTGCCACCAGCACCGAAGGCGGGAACACTGAAGCTTTCTTT.

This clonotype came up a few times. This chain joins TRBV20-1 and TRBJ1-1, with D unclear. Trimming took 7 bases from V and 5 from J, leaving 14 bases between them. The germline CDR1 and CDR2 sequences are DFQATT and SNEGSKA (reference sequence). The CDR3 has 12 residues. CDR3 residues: CSVLARDTEAFF. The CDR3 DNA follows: TGCAGTGTATTGGCACGGGATACTGAAGCTTTCTTT.

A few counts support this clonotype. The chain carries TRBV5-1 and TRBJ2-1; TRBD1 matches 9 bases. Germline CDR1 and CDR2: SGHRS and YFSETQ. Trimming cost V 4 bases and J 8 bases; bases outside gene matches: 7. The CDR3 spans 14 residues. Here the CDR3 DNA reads TGCGCCAGCAGCCTGGACAGGGGAATCGATGAGCAGTTCTTC. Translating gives CASSLDRGIDEQFF.

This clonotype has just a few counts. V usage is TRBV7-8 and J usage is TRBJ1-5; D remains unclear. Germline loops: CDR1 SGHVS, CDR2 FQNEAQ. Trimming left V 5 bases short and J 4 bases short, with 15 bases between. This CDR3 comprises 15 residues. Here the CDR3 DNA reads TGTGCCAGCAGCGTCTACCGGGCCAAAAATCAGCCCCAGCATTTT. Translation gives CASSVYRAKNQPQHF.

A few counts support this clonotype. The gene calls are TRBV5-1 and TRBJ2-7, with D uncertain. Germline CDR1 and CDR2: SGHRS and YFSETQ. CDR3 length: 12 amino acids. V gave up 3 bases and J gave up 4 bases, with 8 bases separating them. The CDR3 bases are TGCGCCAGCAGCTGGGCCGGATACGAGCAGTACTTC. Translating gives CASSWAGYEQYF.